The entry below describes one TCR beta chain. The antigen this receptor binds is unknown. Base qualities are not at hand, and no much larger clone is one base apart. This specimen belongs to a study of PD-L1 blockade in urothelial cancer (dated by TCRdb to about 2017). Study-wide context: Therapy was started in the mid-2010s for all patients, and atezolizumab 1,200 mg was administered intravenously every 3 weeks. About 90% of the roughly 29 patients were identified as males with urothelial cancer of bladder origin, and a prior smoking history was reported by 18 of 29 patients. Patients had an ECOG performance status of 0 or 1 and had received between 0 and 3 prior chemotherapy regimens. Blood samples were analyzed at two time points: 3 weeks after treatment start (second dose) and 6 weeks after treatment start. Blood samples yielded a median of roughly 150,000 T cells and around 80,000 unique TCRs, with median clonality roughly 0.085. The study was an exploratory multi-omic analysis of somatic, immune and clinical correlates of response to PD-L1 blockade with atezolizumab in urothelial cancer. Pretreatment tumor samples and matched peripheral blood, collected serially before and after atezolizumab treatment, underwent TCR sequencing. Durable clinical benefit meant progression-free survival longer than 6 months, and TCR features were also tested against progression-free and overall survival. In the same patients, whole exome sequencing and RNA sequencing of pretreatment tumors were performed in addition to TCR sequencing. Fewer than ten patients reached durable clinical benefit, while roughly 22 patients did not. Pretreatment blood TCR-seq was available for about 27 patients, at least one posttreatment blood collection was obtained for about 24 patients, and tumor TCR-seq was available for about 24 patients. Points the paper makes about the study in general: Improved progression-free and overall survival was found to be associated with pretreatment peripheral blood TCR clonality below the median. Because the sample size was small (n of about 30) and many exploratory analyses were performed, the results are intended to be hypothesis-generating. Greater expansion of tumor-associated TCR clones in peripheral blood 3 weeks after the start of treatment was observed in patients with durable benefit (n of about 21, p = 0.022).

Per the publication, the time point label means: peripheral blood 6 weeks after treatment start. The cohort included about 27 patients with locally advanced or metastatic urothelial carcinoma who were treated at Memorial Sloan Kettering on a trial protocol. Peripheral blood mononuclear cells were collected pretreatment and during treatment, with between 1 and 8 total time points per patient. The Qiagen DNeasy Blood extraction kit was used to purify genomic DNA from total PBMCs and from tumor samples. Collected pretreatment and during treatment, PBMCs were isolated and stored as previously described. The CDR1 and CDR2 encoded by the germline V gene (reference sequence) are SGHNT and YYREEE. The CDR3 measures 15 amino acids from cysteine to phenylalanine. Of all the DNA, just the CDR3 is kept, 45 bases in frame from base 1. V ends up 0 bases short and J 5 bases short, with an unmatched junction base count of 8.

Each PCR received spiked-in synthetic TCR analog templates so that absolute template abundance could be estimated from read counts. The immunoSEQ assay was used to amplify TCRbeta CDR3 regions from genomic DNA with bias-controlled V and J gene primers. Sequencing of rearranged TCRbeta segments was performed at approximately 20X coverage. The authors' pipeline ran thus. Sequencing errors were corrected by clustering and CDR3s were annotated against IMGT to assign V, D and J genes. Downstream analyses used only productive TCRbeta rearrangements and left out out-of-frame or stop-codon sequences. To compute clonality, Shannon entropy was normalized by the log of the number of unique productive sequences and then subtracted from one. Clones differing between time points or between blood and tumor were identified by Fisher's exact test with Benjamini-Hochberg correction at adjusted p below 0.01. In TCRdb, the immuneACCESS table is reduced to in-frame sequences with V and J assigned. These tables do not hold every clone; where another copy was compared, an unresolved V gene accounts for under half, and the others remain unexplained. Clonal size and the V and J genes are those of that table, whereas D and trimming came from the DNA. This sample holds 100,000 to 150,000 clones; more than 70% were observed only once. The ten largest clonotypes hold 2% to 3% of the sample.

The sequencing used PBMCs, collected around atezolizumab (anti-PD-L1) treatment. This receptor was obtained from a man aged 45-65 years with urothelial cancer. The rearranged segments are TRBV5-4 and TRBJ2-7; TRBD1 agrees with 7 junctional bases. The DNA reads TGTGCCAGCAGCTTGGGAGGGGGCGCTTCCCACGAGCAGTACTTC. Its amino acids are CASSLGGGASHEQYF.